This entry lists 8 T cell receptor beta chains sequenced from one sample in a study of blood T cells in healthy people across ages. For the second PCR, which ran for about 7 to 11 cycles, a sample-barcoded 5' primer and a J-beta primer mix were used. TCRdb reprocessed the 5' RACE reads with MiXCR, giving one entry per CDR3 protein. This repertoire shows under 700,000 distinct CDR3 sequences, approximately 25% found once; its top ten account for roughly 9.4%. This same sample was also part of a study on T cells of mothers and their children.

Sequenced: blood. The receptors derive from a boy aged 10-17 years in good health.

This chain links TRBV5-6 with TRBJ1-4; D remains unclear. V dropped 1 base and J dropped 7 bases, with 8 bases sitting between them. The V gene's germline CDR1 is SGHDT and CDR2 YYEEEE. The CDR3 extends over 13 amino acids. The CDR3 nucleotides are TGTGCCAGCAGCTTGTCGGGCGGTGAAAAACTGTTTTTT. Translation gives CASSLSGGEKLFF.

There are a few counts of this clonotype. The rearrangement uses TRBV12-3 or TRBV12-4 and TRBJ1-4; D remains ambiguous. This CDR3 spans 15 amino acids. The ends were cut back, 5 bases at V and 3 bases at J, with 13 bases in the middle. The CDR3 DNA follows: TGTGCCAGCAGTGCTCACGGGAACGCTAATGAAAAACTGTTTTTT. Translation: CASSAHGNANEKLFF.

This clonotype was counted between two and nine times. The genes are TRBV5-1 and TRBJ1-1, with 8 bases matching TRBD1. CDR1 is SGHRS and CDR2 is YFSETQ in the germline V gene. The V segment lost 2 bases and the J segment 5 bases; nucleotides outside the gene matches: 8. This CDR3 comprises 15 residues. The DNA of the CDR3 is TGCGCCAGCAGCTTATACCGACAGGGGAGTACTGAAGCTTTCTTT. It is translated as CASSLYRQGSTEAFF.

This clonotype was counted many times. The chain combines TRBV4-1 with TRBJ2-5; D is possibly TRBD1 (6 bases). The CDR3 has 16 residues. V was cut by 0 bases and J by 0 bases, with 11 bases left in between. The germline V gene encodes CDR1 MGHRA and CDR2 YSYEKL. DNA of the CDR3: TGCGCCAGCAGCCAAGACGGACAGTCGTACCAAGAGACCCAGTACTTC. It codes for CASSQDGQSYQETQYF.

The gene calls are TRBV28 and TRBJ2-7; D may match TRBD1 or TRBD2 (6 bases each). Germline CDR1 reads MDHEN; CDR2 reads SYDVKM. There are 11 residues in the CDR3. The V gene lost 5 bases and the J gene lost 11 bases, with 13 bases spanning the gap. The CDR3 is CASSPGAGKYF. CDR3 nucleotides: TGTGCCAGCAGTCCGGGGGCGGGGAAGTACTTC.

The CDR3 sequence is CASSGGRNIQYF. For the CDR3, the DNA is TGTGCCAGCAGTGGAGGACGAAACATTCAGTACTTC. The rearrangement uses TRBV2 and TRBJ2-4; no definite D call. The germline V and J ends were trimmed by 4 bases and 6 bases, with 7 bases remaining between them. Per the germline V gene, CDR1 is SNHLY and CDR2 is FYNNEI. The CDR3 spans 12 residues.

This clonotype was observed a few times. This rearrangement joins TRBV20-1 to TRBJ2-7; TRBD1 agrees at 8 bases. The V segment lost 6 bases and the J segment 7 bases; nucleotides outside the gene matches: 14. The CDR3 totals 14 residues. Germline V gene data show CDR1 as DFQATT and CDR2 as SNEGSKA (reference sequence). The CDR3, as DNA: TGCAGTGCAAAGATGGACAGGGTAATGTATGAGCAGTACTTC. Protein: CSAKMDRVMYEQYF.

The chain is built from TRBV29-1 and TRBJ2-6, with 7 bases fitting TRBD1. V shed 6 bases and J 1 base; nucleotides not matched to a gene: 3. Germline-derived CDR1 and CDR2 are SQVTM and ANQGSEA. CDR3 length equals 14 residues. CDR3 sequence: CSVLTGSGANVLTF. Written as DNA, the CDR3 is TGCAGCGTGTTGACAGGGTCTGGGGCCAACGTCCTGACTTTC.